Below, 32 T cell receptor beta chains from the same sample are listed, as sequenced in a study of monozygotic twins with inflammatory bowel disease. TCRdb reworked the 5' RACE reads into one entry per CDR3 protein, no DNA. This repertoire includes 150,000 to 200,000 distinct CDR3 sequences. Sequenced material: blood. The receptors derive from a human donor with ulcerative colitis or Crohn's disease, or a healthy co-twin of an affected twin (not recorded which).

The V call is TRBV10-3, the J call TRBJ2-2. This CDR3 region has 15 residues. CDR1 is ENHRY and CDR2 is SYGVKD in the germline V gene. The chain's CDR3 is CAISARGTGTGELFF.

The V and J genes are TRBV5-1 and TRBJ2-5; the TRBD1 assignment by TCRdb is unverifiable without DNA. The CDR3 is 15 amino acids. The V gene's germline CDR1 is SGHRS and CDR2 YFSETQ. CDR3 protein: CASTESEGAQETQYF.

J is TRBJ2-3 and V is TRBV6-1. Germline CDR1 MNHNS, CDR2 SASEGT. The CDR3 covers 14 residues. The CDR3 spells CASNILGSTDTQYF.

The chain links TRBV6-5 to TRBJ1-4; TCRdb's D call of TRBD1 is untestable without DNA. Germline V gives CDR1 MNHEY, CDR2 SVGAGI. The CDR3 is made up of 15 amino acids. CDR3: CASSYSVRETEKLFF.

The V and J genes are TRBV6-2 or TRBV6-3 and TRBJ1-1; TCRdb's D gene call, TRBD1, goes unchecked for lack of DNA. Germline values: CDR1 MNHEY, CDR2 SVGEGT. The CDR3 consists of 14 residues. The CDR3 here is CASSYGGQKTEAFF.

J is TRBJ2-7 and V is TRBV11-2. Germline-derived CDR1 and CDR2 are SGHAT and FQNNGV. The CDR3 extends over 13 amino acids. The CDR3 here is CASSPLLGNEQYF.

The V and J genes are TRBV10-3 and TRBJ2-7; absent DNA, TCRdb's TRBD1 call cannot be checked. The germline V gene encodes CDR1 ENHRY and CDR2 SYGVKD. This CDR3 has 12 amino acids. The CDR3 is CATADRPYEQYF.

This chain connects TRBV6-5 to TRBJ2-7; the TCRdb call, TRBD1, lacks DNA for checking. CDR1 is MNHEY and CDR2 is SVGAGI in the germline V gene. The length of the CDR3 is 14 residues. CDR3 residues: CASSYTQGGVEQYF.

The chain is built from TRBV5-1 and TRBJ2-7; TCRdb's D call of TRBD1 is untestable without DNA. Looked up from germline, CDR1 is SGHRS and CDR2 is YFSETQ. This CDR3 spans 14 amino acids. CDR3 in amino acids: CASSLVGGRYEQYF. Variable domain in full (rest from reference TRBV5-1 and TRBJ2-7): KAGVTQTPRYLIKTRGQQVTLSCSPISGHRSVSWYQQTPGQGLQFLFEYFSETQRNKGNFPGRFSGRQFSNSRSEMNVSTLELGDSALYLCASSLVGGRYEQYFGPGTRLTVT.

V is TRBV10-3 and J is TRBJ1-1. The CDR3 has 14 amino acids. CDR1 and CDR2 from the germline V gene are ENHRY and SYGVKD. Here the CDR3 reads CAIRTLTANTEAFF.

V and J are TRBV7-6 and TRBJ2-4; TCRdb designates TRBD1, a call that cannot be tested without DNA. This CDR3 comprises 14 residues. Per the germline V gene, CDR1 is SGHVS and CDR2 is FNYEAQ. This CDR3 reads CASSLPGAENIQYF. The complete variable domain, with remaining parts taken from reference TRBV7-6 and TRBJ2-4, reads GAGVSQSPRYKVTKRGQDVALRCDPISGHVSLYWYRQALGQGPEFLTYFNYEAQQDKSGLPNDRFSAERPEGSISTLTIQRTEQRDSAMYRCASSLPGAENIQYFGAGTRLSVL.

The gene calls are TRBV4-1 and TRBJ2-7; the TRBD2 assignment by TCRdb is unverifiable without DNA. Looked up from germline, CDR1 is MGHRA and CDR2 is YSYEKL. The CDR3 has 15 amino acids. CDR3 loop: CASRRLAGGTYEQYF.

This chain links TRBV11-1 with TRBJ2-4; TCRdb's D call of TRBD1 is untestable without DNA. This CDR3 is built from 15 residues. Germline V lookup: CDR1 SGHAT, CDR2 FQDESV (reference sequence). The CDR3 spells CASSPDRGTKNMQYF.

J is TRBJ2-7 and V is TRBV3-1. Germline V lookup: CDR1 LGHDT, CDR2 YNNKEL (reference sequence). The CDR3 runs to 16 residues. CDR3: CASSQGVYPDSYEQYF.

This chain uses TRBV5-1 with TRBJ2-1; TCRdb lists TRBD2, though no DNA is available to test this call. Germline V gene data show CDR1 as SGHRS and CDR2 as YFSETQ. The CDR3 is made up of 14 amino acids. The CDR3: CASRVAGGGNEQFF.

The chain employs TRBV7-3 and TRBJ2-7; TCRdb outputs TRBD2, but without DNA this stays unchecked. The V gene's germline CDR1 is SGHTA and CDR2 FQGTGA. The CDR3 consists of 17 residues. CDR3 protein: CASSPLPGLAATYEQYF.

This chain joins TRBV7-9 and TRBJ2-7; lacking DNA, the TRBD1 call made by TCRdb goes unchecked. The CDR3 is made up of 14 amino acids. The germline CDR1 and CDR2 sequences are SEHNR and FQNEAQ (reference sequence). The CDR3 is CASSPVRSGPEQYF. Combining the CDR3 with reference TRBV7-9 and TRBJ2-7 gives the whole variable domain DTGVSQNPRHKITKRGQNVTFRCDPISEHNRLYWYRQTLGQGPEFLTYFQNEAQLEKSRLLSDRFSAERPKGSFSTLEIQRTEQGDSAMYLCASSPVRSGPEQYFGPGTRLTVT.

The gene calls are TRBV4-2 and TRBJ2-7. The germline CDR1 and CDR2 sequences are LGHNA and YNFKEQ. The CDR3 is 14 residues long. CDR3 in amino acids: CASSQEYGTYEQYF.

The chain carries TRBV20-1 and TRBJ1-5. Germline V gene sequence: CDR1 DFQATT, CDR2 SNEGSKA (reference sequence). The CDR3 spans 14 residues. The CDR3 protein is CSAREGGYNQPQHF.

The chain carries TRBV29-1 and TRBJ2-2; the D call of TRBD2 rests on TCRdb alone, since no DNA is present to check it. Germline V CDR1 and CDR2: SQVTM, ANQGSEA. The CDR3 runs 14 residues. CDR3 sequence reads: CSVDGSGIAGELFF.

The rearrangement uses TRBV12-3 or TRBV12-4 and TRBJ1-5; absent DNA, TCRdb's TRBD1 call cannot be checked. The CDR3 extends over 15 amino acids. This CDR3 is CASSLAGQGNQPQHF.

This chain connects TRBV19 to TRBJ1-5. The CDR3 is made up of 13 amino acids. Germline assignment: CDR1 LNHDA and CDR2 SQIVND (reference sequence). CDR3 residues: CATGGGGNQPQHF.

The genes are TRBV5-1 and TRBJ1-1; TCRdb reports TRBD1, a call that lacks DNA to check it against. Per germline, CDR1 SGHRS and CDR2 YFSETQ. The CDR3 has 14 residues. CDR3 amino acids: CASRAGPSNTEAFF.

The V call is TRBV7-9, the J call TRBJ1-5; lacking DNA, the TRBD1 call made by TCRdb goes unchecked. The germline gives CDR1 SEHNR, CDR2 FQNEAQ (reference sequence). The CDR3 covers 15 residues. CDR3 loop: CASTSAPGGNQPQHF.

CDR3 protein: CAISESDSFYEQYF. The chain has TRBV10-3 and TRBJ2-7. The CDR3 is 14 amino acids. Germline CDR1 and CDR2: ENHRY and SYGVKD.

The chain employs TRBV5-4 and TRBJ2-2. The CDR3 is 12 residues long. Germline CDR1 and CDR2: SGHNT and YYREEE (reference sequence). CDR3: CASSPHTGELFF.

CDR3 sequence reads: CASSLDPVNTEAFF. The V call is TRBV27, the J call TRBJ1-1; TCRdb reports TRBD1, a call that lacks DNA to check it against. Germline values: CDR1 MNHEY, CDR2 SMNVEV (reference sequence). This CDR3 has 14 residues.

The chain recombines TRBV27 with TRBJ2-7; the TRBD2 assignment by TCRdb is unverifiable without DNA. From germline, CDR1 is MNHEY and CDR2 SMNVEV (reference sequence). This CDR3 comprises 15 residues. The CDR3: CASSTPTSGRLEQYF.

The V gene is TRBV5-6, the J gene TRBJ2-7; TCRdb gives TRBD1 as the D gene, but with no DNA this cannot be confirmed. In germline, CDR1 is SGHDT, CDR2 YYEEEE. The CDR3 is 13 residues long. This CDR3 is CASSLDRGLGQYF.

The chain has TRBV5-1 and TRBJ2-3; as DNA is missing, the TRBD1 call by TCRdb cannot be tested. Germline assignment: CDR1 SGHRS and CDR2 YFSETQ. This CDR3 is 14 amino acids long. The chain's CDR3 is CASSFSGGTDTQYF.

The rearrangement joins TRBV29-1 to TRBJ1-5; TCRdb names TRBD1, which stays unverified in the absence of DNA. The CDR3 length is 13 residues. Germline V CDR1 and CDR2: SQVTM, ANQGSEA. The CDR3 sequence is CSVEPGLNQPQHF.

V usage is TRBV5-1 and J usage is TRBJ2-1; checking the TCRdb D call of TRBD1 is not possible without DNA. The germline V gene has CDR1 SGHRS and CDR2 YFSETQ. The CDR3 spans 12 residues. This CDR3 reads CASSLAGTGAFF.